The clone carrying this TCR beta chain was counted only a few times. Its specificity is not known. TCR beta VDJ combinations and CDR3 sequences were profiled from genomic DNA. One entry per CDR3 protein, called by TCRdb with MiXCR from the reads. The table has over 150,000 distinct CDR3 sequences, 40% to 65% seen once. In germline, CDR1 is SQVTM, CDR2 ANQGSEA. Trimming shortened V by 8 bases and J by 1 base, and 6 bases separated the two germline ends. The CDR3 is made up of 12 amino acids. Only patients with CD8+CD57+ cell expansion on flow cytometry were chosen for sequencing. The patients all had a severe acquired aplastic anemia diagnosis. At blood sampling, none of the patients had yet received therapy. The data belong to a study of CD8+CD57+ T cells in acquired aplastic anemia. Turning to the study itself: Average DNA yield from sorted CD4+ and CD8+ cells was around 3.2 ug. Study-level results: No significant patient-versus-control difference appeared in CD8+ Simpson's diversity.

This receptor was obtained from a human donor with aplastic anemia. The chain combines TRBV29-1 with TRBJ2-6, with D hard to call. The sample consisted of sorted CD4+, CD8+, or CD8+CD57+ T cells (not recorded which) from PBMCs. The CDR3: CSPKSGANVLTF. The CDR3 DNA reads as TGCAGCCCCAAATCTGGGGCCAACGTCCTGACTTTC.